The source of this T cell receptor (beta chain) is a study of blood T cell repertoires in COVID-19. Study-wide context: The samples span acute and convalescent COVID-19 from the United States, Italy and Spain. T cells, B-cell-depleted T cells, or PBMCs supplied cDNA or gDNA.

Authors' analysis steps: Reference gene primer amplification gave nucleated cell count estimates. Some clones are missing from TCRdb's copy, which holds only in-frame ones; the method was immunoSEQ multiplex PCR. V and J calls and clone size follow that table, whereas D and trimming were derived from the DNA. The table includes roughly 65,000 clones, about 81% detected once. The CDR3 has 15 amino acids. The germline V gene encodes CDR1 SGDLS and CDR2 YYNGEE. V was cut by 0 bases and J by 8 bases, with 14 bases left in between. This clone was counted only a few times. Sequenced input: peripheral blood. The rearrangement uses TRBV9 and TRBJ2-2; perhaps TRBD1 as D (5 bases). The source of this sequence is a man aged 80 or over with acute or convalescent COVID-19. CDR3 DNA sequence: TGTGCCAGCAGCGTAGTGGACAACATAGGAGGGGAGCTGTTTTTT. Encoded protein: CASSVVDNIGGELFF.